This T cell receptor beta chain was sequenced during a study of identical twins. The study, taken as a whole, reports: Cross-sectional statistics, not tracking of the same donors, supported the conclusions. Insertions ran lower in abundant cord blood beta clonotypes, though not in memory repertoires.

Template switching supplied a universal primer site; unique molecular identifiers were carried on the cDNA. MiXCR was run by TCRdb on the 5' RACE reads, yielding one entry per CDR3 protein. The sample shows about 100,000 distinct CDR3 sequences, 4.5% to 6.5% of them seen only once. This CDR3 is 11 amino acids long. The V and J ends lost 2 bases and 14 bases, in that order; junction bases with no gene match: 1. Per the germline V gene, CDR1 is KGHSH and CDR2 is LQKENI. All donors were healthy, and all were Caucasian. This clonotype has at least ten counts. Its matching antigen is unknown. The receptor comes from a woman aged 45-59 years in good health. The chain carries TRBV18 and TRBJ2-1, with 9 positions matching TRBD2. Material: memory T cells sorted from blood. The chain's CDR3 is CASSPEREEFF. The CDR3 nucleotides read TGTGCCAGCTCACCAGAGCGGGAGGAGTTCTTC.